The 9 T cell receptor beta chains reported below all come from one sample, sequenced in a study of shared clonotypes between healthy human individuals. TCRdb keeps only in-frame clones here, not all; method: immunoSEQ multiplex PCR. The sample has about 1.5 million clones, around 98% seen once; the top ten hold about 0.42%. The sequenced material came from naive CD4+ T cells sorted from blood. Subset specified: CD45RA+ positively selected. Receptor source: a man in his thirties or forties in good health.

The chain employs TRBV28 and TRBJ2-7; the match to TRBD1 covers 10 bases. CDR3 size: 15 residues. Germline values: CDR1 MDHEN, CDR2 SYDVKM. V lost 4 bases and J lost 3; bases outside the gene matches: 6. Here the CDR3 DNA reads TGTGCCAGCAGTTCCCCTGGGACAGGGGACTACGAGCAGTACTTC. It yields the protein CASSSPGTGDYEQYF.

This rearrangement joins TRBV5-1 to TRBJ2-2; 14 nucleotides align to TRBD2. The CDR3 runs 19 residues. The germline V gene has CDR1 SGHRS and CDR2 YFSETQ. The V and J ends lost 6 bases and 3 bases, in that order; junction bases with no gene match: 13. The CDR3 region has the DNA TGCGCCAGCACCATCCCTCCGGGACTAGCGGGAGTGGACACCGGGGAGCTGTTTTTT. As protein: CASTIPPGLAGVDTGELFF.

This clone was observed a single time. The rearrangement joins TRBV10-2 to TRBJ2-7; D is unclear. The ends were cut back, 9 bases at V and 5 bases at J, with 14 bases in the middle. CDR3 length: 12 residues. From germline, CDR1 is WSHSY and CDR2 SAAADI. Written as DNA, the CDR3 is TGCGCCAGTCGAGCCTCTCCGCACGAGCAGTACTTC. Its protein product is CASRASPHEQYF.

The gene calls are TRBV18 and TRBJ2-3; D possibly corresponds to TRBD2 (5 bases). This CDR3 has 15 residues. CDR1 is KGHSH and CDR2 is LQKENI in the germline V gene. The V end lost 3 bases, the J end lost 8 bases, and 18 bases lay between the germline ends. CDR3 loop: CASSPPGGGEGTQYF. The CDR3 DNA follows: TGTGCCAGCTCACCCCCAGGTGGTGGTGAGGGTACGCAGTATTTT.

The chain is built from TRBV27 and TRBJ2-7; 12 bases line up with TRBD2. Trimming removed 8 bases from V and 3 bases from J; junction bases left unmatched: 5. Germline lookup yields CDR1 MNHEY and CDR2 SMNVEV (reference sequence). This CDR3 contains 14 residues. CDR3 in amino acids: CASARTSGIYEQYF. In DNA, the CDR3 is TGTGCCAGCGCCAGGACTAGCGGGATCTACGAGCAGTACTTC.

A note on this clone: Additional DNA sequences in this sample encode the identical CDR3. The chain employs TRBV18 and TRBJ1-2, with 7 bases aligning to TRBD1. J gave up 6 bases and V 3 bases, and 1 base lay outside the gene matches. The CDR3 contains 12 residues. Looked up from germline, CDR1 is KGHSH and CDR2 is LQKENI. The CDR3 here is CASSPTGDGYTF. In DNA form, the CDR3 reads TGTGCCAGCTCACCCACAGGGGATGGCTACACCTTC. The variable domain in full, completed from reference TRBV18 and TRBJ1-2, reads NAGVMQNPRHLVRRRGQEARLRCSPMKGHSHVYWYRQLPEEGLKFMVYLQKENIIDESGMPKERFSAEFPKEGPSILRIQQVVRGDSAAYFCASSPTGDGYTFGSGTRLTVV.

V is TRBV4-3 and J is TRBJ2-7; D is ambiguous. In germline, CDR1 is LGHNA, CDR2 YSLEER. Trimming cost V 2 bases and J 0 bases, with 8 bases left between them. This CDR3 region has 14 residues. CDR3 sequence (DNA): TGCGCCAGCAGCCAAACCCCCTCCTCCTACGAGCAGTACTTC. Its protein product is CASSQTPSSYEQYF.

The rearrangement joins TRBV2 to TRBJ2-7, with D unresolved. CDR1 and CDR2 (germline): SNHLY, FYNNEI. This CDR3 has 14 amino acids. V shed 1 base and J shed 3 bases, with 10 bases lying between them. In DNA form, the CDR3 reads TGTGCCAGCAGTGAAGGACCAAGAGGCTACGAGCAGTACTTC. Protein: CASSEGPRGYEQYF.

This chain connects TRBV7-2 to TRBJ2-1; 14 bases line up with TRBD2. In germline, CDR1 is SGHTA, CDR2 FQGNSA. CDR3 length: 18 residues. The trim removed 3 bases at V and 0 bases at J, leaving 4 bases unmatched. The CDR3 sequence: CASSFRGLAGDSYNEQFF. The DNA of the CDR3 is TGTGCCAGCAGCTTTCGGGGACTAGCGGGAGACTCCTACAATGAGCAGTTCTTC.